These T cell receptor beta chains were read from a single sample in a study of human T cells and chemical hapten exposure. TCRdb independently ran MiXCR on the RACE reads; one entry per CDR3 protein. The table has around 130,000 distinct CDR3 sequences, around 11% seen once. The sample was whole blood, taken in connection with sensitization to the hapten diphenylcyclopropenone (DPC). The origin of the receptors is a woman aged 45 to 65 with alopecia areata. Some clones in this sample may be carry-over from other donors' samples. Both conserved end residues are part of each CDR3. The order of the fields is clone size, V gene, D gene, J gene, CDR3 protein, CDR3 DNA. D genes are given only for firm matches. Clone size is not always given. Where it is, it says once, few, many or a class for expanded clones.

>NA|TRBV20-1|TRBD2|TRBJ2-7
CSAFLAGPYEQYF
TGCAGTGCTTTTTTAGCGGGACCCTACGAGCAGTACTTC
>NA|TRBV9|TRBD1|TRBJ1-1
CASSEGGQGMDTEAFF
TGTGCCAGCAGCGAGGGTGGACAGGGGATGGACACTGAAGCTTTCTTT
>many|TRBV28|TRBD1|TRBJ2-2
CATRTGGNTGELFF
TGTGCCACTCGCACAGGGGGTAACACCGGGGAGCTGTTTTTT
>NA|TRBV10-3|NA|TRBJ2-3
CAISESARTDTQYF
TGTGCCATCAGTGAGTCGGCCCGCACAGATACGCAGTATTTT
>few|TRBV2|TRBD2|TRBJ2-3
CASSGNSGASTDTQYF
TGTGCCAGCAGTGGAAATAGCGGGGCTAGCACAGATACGCAGTATTTT
>NA|TRBV6-6|NA|TRBJ1-1
CASSYSRQYTEAFF
TGTGCCAGCAGTTACTCGAGGCAATACACTGAAGCTTTCTTT
>few|TRBV7-2|NA|TRBJ1-5
CASSPPRELYQPQHF
TGTGCCAGCAGCCCACCCCGGGAGCTCTATCAGCCCCAGCATTTT
>NA|TRBV12-3/TRBV12-4|NA|TRBJ2-2
CASSPQGPSTGELFF
TGTGCCAGCAGTCCACAGGGCCCCAGCACCGGGGAGCTGTTTTTT
>NA|TRBV6-1|NA|TRBJ2-7
CASLEQTHEQYF
TGTGCCAGCTTAGAGCAGACCCACGAGCAGTACTTC
>NA|TRBV10-2|NA|TRBJ1-4
CASSLGLWAEKLFF
TGCGCCAGCAGTCTCGGGCTTTGGGCTGAAAAACTGTTTTTT
>few|TRBV20-1|TRBD1|TRBJ2-3
CSASGTGVPPGSTDTQYF
TGCAGTGCTTCCGGGACAGGAGTTCCCCCCGGATCCACAGATACGCAGTATTTT
>many|TRBV5-5|TRBD1|TRBJ1-5
CASSLEQGGNQPQHF
TGTGCCAGCAGCCTGGAACAGGGGGGCAATCAGCCCCAGCATTTT
>NA|TRBV12-3/TRBV12-4|TRBD1|TRBJ2-3
CASSSGQWDTDTQYF
TGTGCCAGCAGTTCGGGACAGTGGGATACAGATACGCAGTATTTT
>few|TRBV24-1|NA|TRBJ2-1
CATSEIGEYEQFF
TGTGCCACCAGTGAAATAGGGGAGTATGAGCAGTTCTTC
>many|TRBV18|TRBD1|TRBJ1-1
CASSPRTGGTEAFF
TGTGCCAGCTCACCAAGGACAGGGGGCACTGAAGCTTTCTTT
>NA|TRBV29-1|NA|TRBJ1-2
CSVDELEGYTF
TGCAGCGTTGACGAATTGGAGGGCTACACCTTC
>few|TRBV2|NA|TRBJ1-1
CASSEAGGIYTEAFF
TGTGCCAGCAGTGAAGCGGGGGGCATTTACACTGAAGCTTTCTTT
>NA|TRBV27|TRBD1|TRBJ2-3
CASRQTGGWVDTQYF
TGTGCCAGCCGCCAAACAGGGGGCTGGGTAGATACGCAGTATTTT
>NA|TRBV5-1|NA|TRBJ2-7
CASSSVRGARYEQYF
TGCGCCAGCAGCTCGGTTAGGGGGGCGAGGTACGAGCAGTACTTC
>many|TRBV7-2|TRBD2|TRBJ2-1
CASSSQASGTSGFREQFF
TGTGCCAGCAGCTCCCAGGCCTCCGGGACTAGCGGTTTCAGGGAGCAGTTCTTC
>NA|TRBV27|TRBD2|TRBJ2-1
CASSPGTSGSNEQFF
TGTGCCAGCAGTCCGGGGACTAGCGGGAGTAATGAGCAGTTCTTC
>few|TRBV20-1|NA|TRBJ1-1
CSARDQGWGTEAFF
TGCAGTGCTAGAGATCAGGGTTGGGGCACTGAAGCTTTCTTT
>NA|TRBV10-3|TRBD1|TRBJ1-2
CATQIDRGQGYTF
TGTGCCACGCAAATAGACAGGGGGCAAGGCTACACCTTC
>NA|TRBV27|NA|TRBJ1-1
CASSFKSMNTEAFF
TGTGCCAGCAGTTTTAAGAGTATGAACACTGAAGCTTTCTTT
>NA|TRBV12-3/TRBV12-4|TRBD1|TRBJ2-3
CASRRQGPSTDTQYF
TGTGCCAGCAGGAGACAGGGGCCCAGCACAGATACGCAGTATTTT
>NA|TRBV24-1|NA|TRBJ1-3
CATSDWGENTIYF
TGTGCCACCAGTGATTGGGGTGAAAACACCATATATTTT
>few|TRBV6-2/TRBV6-3|TRBD1|TRBJ2-7
CASIMDRGSREQYF
TGTGCCAGCATTATGGACAGGGGTTCTCGCGAGCAGTACTTC
>many|TRBV6-5|NA|TRBJ1-1
CASSYLTELNTEAFF
TGTGCCAGCAGTTACTTGACGGAGTTGAACACTGAAGCTTTCTTT
>many|TRBV28|TRBD1|TRBJ1-5
CASSLTGSGQPQHF
TGTGCCAGCAGCCTGACAGGGAGCGGACAGCCCCAGCATTTT
>NA|TRBV29-1|NA|TRBJ1-1
CSARAANTEAFF
TGCAGCGCGCGGGCAGCCAACACTGAAGCTTTCTTT
>once|TRBV5-4|NA|TRBJ2-7
CASSFQGPPSSYEQYF
TGTGCCAGCAGCTTCCAGGGACCGCCAAGCTCCTACGAGCAGTACTTC
>NA|TRBV3-1|NA|TRBJ1-2
CASSLDGAGANYGYTF
TGTGCCAGCAGCCTTGATGGGGCAGGGGCTAACTATGGCTACACCTTC
>NA|TRBV18|NA|TRBJ2-1
CASSPPAKEVDEQFF
TGTGCCAGCTCACCACCGGCTAAAGAGGTGGATGAGCAGTTCTTC
>NA|TRBV27|TRBD2|TRBJ2-7
CASSFTLAGGPDEQYF
TGTGCCAGCAGTTTTACCCTAGCGGGAGGGCCTGACGAGCAGTACTTC
>many|TRBV3-1|TRBD1|TRBJ2-1
CASSRTFGTGVRNEQFF
TGTGCCAGCAGCCGTACATTCGGGACAGGTGTTCGCAATGAGCAGTTCTTC
>many|TRBV29-1|NA|TRBJ2-5
CSVGGQIVSQETQYF
TGCAGCGTTGGAGGACAGATAGTTTCACAAGAGACCCAGTACTTC
>few|TRBV4-3|TRBD1|TRBJ1-5
CASSQDVTGGLQPQHF
TGCGCCAGCAGCCAAGATGTGACAGGGGGCCTTCAGCCCCAGCATTTT
>few|TRBV7-2|NA|TRBJ2-1
CASSFGHPLGEQFF
TGTGCCAGCAGCTTCGGCCACCCTTTGGGTGAGCAGTTCTTC
>NA|TRBV20-1|NA|TRBJ2-5
CSASPPYETQYF
TGCAGTGCTAGTCCACCTTACGAGACCCAGTACTTC
>NA|TRBV24-1|NA|TRBJ2-1
CATSDTTYNEQFF
TGTGCCACCAGTGACACGACTTACAATGAGCAGTTCTTC
>many|TRBV5-1|NA|TRBJ1-2
CASSSAAGNYGYTF
TGCGCCAGCAGCTCGGCGGCAGGGAACTATGGCTACACCTTC
>few|TRBV11-3|TRBD1|TRBJ1-5
CASSPTGGRGQPQHF
TGTGCCAGCAGCCCTACAGGGGGCAGAGGTCAGCCCCAGCATTTT
>NA|TRBV12-3/TRBV12-4|NA|TRBJ2-3
CASSGVEGTDTQYF
TGTGCCAGCTCCGGCGTGGAGGGCACAGATACGCAGTATTTT
>few|TRBV6-6|NA|TRBJ2-7
CASTTGPTAWEQYF
TGTGCCAGCACCACGGGACCGACTGCCTGGGAGCAGTACTTC
>few|TRBV12-3/TRBV12-4|NA|TRBJ1-1
CASSLWRGVREAFF
TGTGCCAGCAGTTTATGGAGGGGGGTTCGTGAAGCTTTCTTT
>NA|TRBV5-6|TRBD2|TRBJ2-1
CASSIGLAGDWGNEQFF
TGTGCCAGCAGCATTGGACTAGCGGGTGATTGGGGCAATGAGCAGTTCTTC
>few|TRBV29-1|NA|TRBJ2-6
CSVEKTDSGANVLTF
TGCAGCGTTGAAAAGACAGACTCTGGGGCCAACGTCCTGACTTTC
>many|TRBV20-1|NA|TRBJ1-3
CSATSDGYSGNTIYF
TGCAGTGCTACTTCGGACGGTTACTCTGGAAACACCATATATTTT
>NA|TRBV3-1|TRBD1|TRBJ2-6
CASSQPGTGGSGANVLTF
TGTGCCAGCAGCCAACCCGGGACAGGGGGCTCTGGGGCCAACGTCCTGACTTTC
>many|TRBV28|NA|TRBJ2-3
CASGPWTIWDSSTDTQYF
TGTGCCAGCGGACCATGGACAATTTGGGATTCTAGCACAGATACGCAGTATTTT
>NA|TRBV7-8|TRBD1|TRBJ1-5
CASSLVGQGKQPQHF
TGTGCCAGCAGCTTAGTCGGACAGGGGAAACAGCCCCAGCATTTT
>NA|TRBV27|NA|TRBJ1-1
CASSSERGRDTEAFF
TGTGCCAGCAGCTCAGAGCGGGGGAGGGACACTGAAGCTTTCTTT
>NA|TRBV3-1|TRBD2|TRBJ2-3
CASTTSGGPKSTDTQYF
TGTGCCAGCACCACTAGCGGGGGGCCAAAATCTACAGATACGCAGTATTTT
>NA|TRBV12-5|NA|TRBJ1-5
CASGLVQGNQPQHF
TGTGCTAGTGGTTTGGTCCAGGGAAATCAGCCCCAGCATTTT